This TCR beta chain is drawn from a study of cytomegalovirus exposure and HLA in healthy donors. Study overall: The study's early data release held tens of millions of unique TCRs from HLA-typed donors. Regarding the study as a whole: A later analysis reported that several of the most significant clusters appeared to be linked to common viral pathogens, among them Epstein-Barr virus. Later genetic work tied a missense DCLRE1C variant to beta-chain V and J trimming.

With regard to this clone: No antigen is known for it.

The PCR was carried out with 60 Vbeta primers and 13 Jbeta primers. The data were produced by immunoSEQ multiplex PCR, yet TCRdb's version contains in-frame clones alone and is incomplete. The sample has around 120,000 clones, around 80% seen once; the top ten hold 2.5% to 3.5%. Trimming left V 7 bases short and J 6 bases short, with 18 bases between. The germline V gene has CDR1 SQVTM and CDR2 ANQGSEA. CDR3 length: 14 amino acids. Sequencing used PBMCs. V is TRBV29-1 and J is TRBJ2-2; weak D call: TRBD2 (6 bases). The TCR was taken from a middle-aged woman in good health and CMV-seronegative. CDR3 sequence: CSAVGGSVAGELFF. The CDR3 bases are TGCAGCGCCGTGGGGGGTTCCGTGGCCGGGGAGCTGTTTTTT.